This T cell receptor (beta chain) was retrieved from a study of blood T cell repertoires in COVID-19. Trimming shortened V by 3 bases and J by 9 bases, and 15 bases separated the two germline ends. The CDR3 contains 14 residues. Per germline, CDR1 LNHDA and CDR2 SQIVND (reference sequence). As originally analysed: Scientists estimated how many nucleated cells there were by amplifying reference gene primers. Method: immunoSEQ multiplex PCR; TCRdb's copy keeps in-frame clones and lacks some. The V and J calls and the clone size are those of that table, but D and trimming were determined from the DNA. The repertoire consists of nearly 350,000 clones, with around 82% occurring once and the leading ten covering about 2.7%.

Sequencing used peripheral blood. The receptor was isolated from a man in his thirties or forties with active or convalescent COVID-19. The chain uses TRBV19 and TRBJ1-5; D perhaps matches TRBD1 (5 bases). As DNA, the CDR3 is TGTGCCAGTAGTATCCCCCACGGAACAGGGCCCCAGCATTTT. Translating gives CASSIPHGTGPQHF.